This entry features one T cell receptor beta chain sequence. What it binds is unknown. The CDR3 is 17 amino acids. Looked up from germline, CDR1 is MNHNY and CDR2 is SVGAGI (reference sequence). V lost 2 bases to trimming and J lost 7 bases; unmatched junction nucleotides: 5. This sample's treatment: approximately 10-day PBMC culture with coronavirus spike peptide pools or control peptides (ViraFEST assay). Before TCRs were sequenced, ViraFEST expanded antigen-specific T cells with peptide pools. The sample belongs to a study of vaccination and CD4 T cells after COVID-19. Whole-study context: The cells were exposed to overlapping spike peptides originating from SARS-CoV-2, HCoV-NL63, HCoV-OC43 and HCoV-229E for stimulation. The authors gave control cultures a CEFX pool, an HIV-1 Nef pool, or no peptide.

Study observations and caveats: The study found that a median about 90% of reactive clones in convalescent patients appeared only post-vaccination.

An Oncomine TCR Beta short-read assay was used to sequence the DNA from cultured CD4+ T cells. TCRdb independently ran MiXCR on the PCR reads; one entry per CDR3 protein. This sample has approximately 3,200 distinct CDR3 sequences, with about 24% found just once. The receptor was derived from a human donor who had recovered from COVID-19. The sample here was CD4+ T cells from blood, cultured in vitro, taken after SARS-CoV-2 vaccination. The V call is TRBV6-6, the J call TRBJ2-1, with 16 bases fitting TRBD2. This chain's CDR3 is CASSYLGTSGGANEQFF. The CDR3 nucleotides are TGTGCCAGCAGTTACCTCGGGACTAGCGGGGGGGCAAATGAGCAGTTCTTC.